These 23 T cell receptor beta chains share one sample of origin, sequenced in a study of T cell clones after liver transplantation. Repertoires were generated with immunoSEQ multiplex PCR, while TCRdb's copy carries only in-frame clones and drops some. The table shows some 61,000 clones, with roughly 70% occurring only once. The sample in question was CD4+ T cells from blood, obtained at the 22-month timepoint. Source of these receptors: a human patient who received a liver transplant. Some T cells may be graft donor cells.

The chain couples TRBV5-6 to TRBJ1-4; D call uncertain. Trimming took 1 base from V and 0 from J, leaving 10 bases between them. The CDR3 runs to 16 residues. Germline lookup yields CDR1 SGHDT and CDR2 YYEEEE. The CDR3 DNA is TGTGCCAGCAGCTTGTTCGGCAGAGCAACTAATGAAAAACTGTTTTTT. Translated: CASSLFGRATNEKLFF.

The chain joins TRBV2 to TRBJ1-4; D unresolved. Germline values: CDR1 SNHLY, CDR2 FYNNEI. V gave up 8 bases and J gave up 8 bases, with 18 bases separating them. The length of the CDR3 is 14 residues. This CDR3 is CASLENPAGEKLFF. The CDR3 DNA reads TGTGCCAGCCTAGAAAACCCAGCGGGAGAAAAACTGTTTTTT.

Worth noting for this clone: Mismatch with germline at one junction end may stem from a read error. This CDR3 reads CASSQEGGTYGYTF. CDR3 in DNA: TGTGCCAGCAGCCAAGAGGGGGGGACCTATGGCTACACCTTC. The chain joins TRBV4-1 to TRBJ1-2; TRBD1 might be the D (6 bases). The CDR3 is 14 amino acids. Per germline, CDR1 MGHRA and CDR2 YSYEKL.

The genes are TRBV28 and TRBJ1-6; 9 positions agree with TRBD1. Per the germline V gene, CDR1 is MDHEN and CDR2 is SYDVKM. CDR3 length: 16 amino acids. V was clipped by 4 bases and J by 8 bases; unmatched bases: 9. The CDR3, as DNA: TGTGCCAGCAGTTCCCCCGGGACAGGGTCATATTCACCCCTCCACTTT. Translating it yields CASSSPGTGSYSPLHF.

Only a few counts were recorded for this clone. The same CDR3 also results from other DNA sequences found in this sample. The chain is built from TRBV7-8 and TRBJ2-7; D is possibly TRBD1 (7 bases). The germline CDR1 and CDR2 sequences are SGHVS and FQNEAQ. The CDR3 covers 13 residues. Trimming cost V 7 bases and J 7 bases, with 17 bases left between them. The DNA of the CDR3 is TGTGCCAGCACTTTCAGGGGGGCGGGGGAGCAGTACTTC. It specifies CASTFRGAGEQYF. Looking up the rest from reference TRBV7-8 and TRBJ2-7 gives the full variable domain: GAGVSQSPRYKVAKRGQDVALRCDPISGHVSLFWYQQALGQGPEFLTYFQNEAQLDKSGLPSDRFFAERPEGSVSTLKIQRTQQEDSAVYLCASTFRGAGEQYFGPGTRLTVT.

This sequence joins TRBV11-2 and TRBJ2-7, with 12 bases fitting TRBD2. The V gene end was trimmed by 5 bases and the J gene end by 4 bases; junction bases not matched to a gene: 6. In germline, CDR1 is SGHAT, CDR2 FQNNGV. This CDR3 has 15 residues. In DNA, the CDR3 is TGTGCCAGCAGCCCTCTAGCGGGGGGGCCTTACGAGCAGTACTTC. Translation gives CASSPLAGGPYEQYF.

The gene calls are TRBV7-9 and TRBJ2-7; 7 bases agree with TRBD1. The V gene's germline CDR1 is SEHNR and CDR2 FQNEAQ (reference sequence). This CDR3 spans 11 amino acids. The J segment lost 6 bases and the V segment lost 9 bases, leaving 5 bases of the junction unmatched. The CDR3 protein is CASGQAGEQYF. The CDR3 nucleotides are TGTGCCAGTGGACAGGCCGGCGAGCAGTACTTC.

This chain links TRBV6-6 with TRBJ1-2; D remains ambiguous. V was shortened by 6 bases and J by 5 bases, with 13 bases between the two germline ends. Germline CDR1 MNHNY, CDR2 SVGAGI (reference sequence). This CDR3 has 13 amino acids. The CDR3 DNA reads as TGTGCCAGCAGCCACGACCCAGAATATGGCTACACCTTC. This gives the protein CASSHDPEYGYTF.

The genes are TRBV21-1 and TRBJ1-2. TRBV21-1 is reported as a pseudogene. The CDR3 is made up of 15 amino acids. Here the CDR3 reads CASSTEPETNYGYTF. For the CDR3, the DNA is TGTGCCAGCAGCACAGAACCGGAGACTAACTATGGCTACACCTTC.

This chain links TRBV28 with TRBJ1-2, with D hard to call. V shed 2 bases and J shed 4 bases, with 14 bases lying between them. Germline CDR1 reads MDHEN; CDR2 reads SYDVKM. CDR3 length: 15 residues. The CDR3 reads CASSLGELAVYGYTF. The CDR3 nucleotides read TGTGCCAGCAGTTTAGGGGAACTGGCGGTCTATGGCTACACCTTC.

This chain links TRBV7-9 with TRBJ2-1; 11 nucleotides line up with TRBD1. Germline V CDR1 and CDR2: SEHNR, FQNEAQ (reference sequence). The CDR3 has 19 amino acids. Trimming took 5 bases from V and 4 from J; bases not matched to a gene: 16. CDR3 sequence reads: CASSANPGDRGSGYNEQFF. The CDR3 DNA follows: TGTGCCAGCAGCGCCAATCCCGGGGACAGGGGGTCTGGGTACAATGAGCAGTTCTTC.

This clone showed up just a few times. The chain carries TRBV2 and TRBJ2-2, with 9 nucleotides matching TRBD1. The germline gives CDR1 SNHLY, CDR2 FYNNEI. The V segment lost 7 bases and the J segment 3 bases; nucleotides outside the gene matches: 3. The CDR3 spans 14 residues. The CDR3 is CASNGQGYTGELFF. CDR3 coding DNA: TGTGCCAGCAACGGACAGGGGTACACCGGGGAGCTGTTTTTT.

This chain links TRBV29-1 with TRBJ2-5, with 8 bases fitting TRBD2. The CDR3 is 13 amino acids. The germline V gene has CDR1 SQVTM and CDR2 ANQGSEA. The ends lost 4 bases at V and 2 bases at J; junction bases unmatched: 3. CDR3 amino acids: CSVGGGGQETQYF. CDR3 bases: TGCAGCGTTGGTGGCGGGGGGCAAGAGACCCAGTACTTC.

The chain joins TRBV6-1 to TRBJ2-7; 8 nucleotides line up with TRBD2. J lost 0 bases, V lost 7 bases, and 8 bases had no gene match. Germline-derived CDR1 and CDR2 are MNHNS and SASEGT. This CDR3 has 15 residues. In nucleotides, the CDR3 is TGTGCCAGCACCGGGAGGGGGGCCCGCTCCTACGAGCAGTACTTC. It encodes CASTGRGARSYEQYF.

This sequence joins TRBV5-8 and TRBJ2-3; D ambiguous. The germline V gene has CDR1 SGHTS and CDR2 YDEGEE. CDR3 size: 14 residues. V gave up 0 bases and J gave up 0 bases, with 5 bases separating them. CDR3: CASSLEGSTDTQYF. CDR3 DNA: TGTGCCAGCAGCTTGGAGGGAAGCACAGATACGCAGTATTTT.

The chain recombines TRBV11-2 with TRBJ2-3; D unresolved. This CDR3 has 14 residues. Germline V gene lookup returns CDR1 SGHAT and CDR2 FQNNGV. Trimming cost V 1 base and J 3 bases, with 8 bases left between them. As DNA, the CDR3 is TGTGCCAGCAGCTTAGGCCACGGGACAGATACGCAGTATTTT. Translated, it gives CASSLGHGTDTQYF.

The chain carries TRBV27 and TRBJ2-4; 7 bases line up with TRBD1. The germline V gene has CDR1 MNHEY and CDR2 SMNVEV (reference sequence). CDR3 size: 13 residues. Trimming removed 6 bases from V and 3 bases from J; junction bases left unmatched: 2. As DNA, the CDR3 is TGTGCCAGCAGCGACAGGGTCAAAAACATTCAGTACTTC. Translation: CASSDRVKNIQYF.

The V and J genes are TRBV5-1 and TRBJ1-5; 8 nucleotides line up with TRBD1. The V and J ends lost 4 bases and 4 bases, in that order; junction bases with no gene match: 13. CDR3 length equals 17 residues. The germline V gene encodes CDR1 SGHRS and CDR2 YFSETQ. The CDR3 spells CASSLDPGTGRNQPQHF. DNA for the CDR3: TGCGCCAGCAGCCTGGATCCGGGGACAGGTAGGAATCAGCCCCAGCATTTT.

Regarding this clone: Relative to the germline gene, one junction end is altered; a read error may explain this. This chain links TRBV7-7 with TRBJ2-7, with D maybe TRBD2 (5 bases). From germline, CDR1 is SSHAT and CDR2 FNYEAQ (reference sequence). The CDR3 runs to 13 residues. The CDR3 here is CASSLDRGYEQYF. In nucleotides, the CDR3 is TGTGCTAGCAGCTTAGACCGGGGCTACGAGCAGTACTTC. The full variable domain, with the rest looked up from reference TRBV7-7 and TRBJ2-7, is GAGVSQSPRYKVTKRGQDVTLRCDPISSHATLYWYQQALGQGPEFLTYFNYEAQPDKSGLPSDRFSAERPEGSISTLTIQRTEQRDSAMYRCASSLDRGYEQYFGPGTRLTVT.

This chain uses TRBV28 with TRBJ2-1; perhaps TRBD1 as D (6 bases). Germline lookup yields CDR1 MDHEN and CDR2 SYDVKM. Trimming left V 5 bases short and J 11 bases short, with 13 bases between. The CDR3 contains 12 residues. The CDR3: CASSIGDIQQFF. The CDR3 bases are TGTGCCAGCAGTATAGGGGACATCCAGCAGTTCTTC.

The V gene is TRBV28, the J gene TRBJ1-1; D is unclear. The length of the CDR3 is 12 residues. Germline CDR1 MDHEN, CDR2 SYDVKM. Trimming removed 4 bases from V and 4 bases from J, with 7 bases in between. In DNA, the CDR3 is TGTGCCAGCAGTTCCTTGTTCACTGAAGCTTTCTTT. This codes for CASSSLFTEAFF.

Remarks on this clone: The same CDR3 also results from other DNA sequences found in this sample. The gene calls are TRBV7-2 and TRBJ1-1; D remains unclear. The germline V gene has CDR1 SGHTA and CDR2 FQGNSA. The CDR3 runs 14 residues. Deletions cut 1 base from V and 2 bases from J, with 8 bases between. This CDR3 reads CASSLGGVNTEAFF. CDR3 bases: TGTGCCAGCAGCTTAGGGGGAGTCAACACTGAAGCTTTCTTT.

This sequence joins TRBV9 and TRBJ2-7, with a weak D call TRBD2 (5 bases). The germline V gene encodes CDR1 SGDLS and CDR2 YYNGEE. V was cut by 4 bases and J by 1 base, with 9 bases left in between. CDR3 length: 13 amino acids. Here the CDR3 reads CASSPSGSYEQYF. CDR3 nucleotides: TGTGCCAGCAGCCCGTCGGGATCCTACGAGCAGTACTTC.